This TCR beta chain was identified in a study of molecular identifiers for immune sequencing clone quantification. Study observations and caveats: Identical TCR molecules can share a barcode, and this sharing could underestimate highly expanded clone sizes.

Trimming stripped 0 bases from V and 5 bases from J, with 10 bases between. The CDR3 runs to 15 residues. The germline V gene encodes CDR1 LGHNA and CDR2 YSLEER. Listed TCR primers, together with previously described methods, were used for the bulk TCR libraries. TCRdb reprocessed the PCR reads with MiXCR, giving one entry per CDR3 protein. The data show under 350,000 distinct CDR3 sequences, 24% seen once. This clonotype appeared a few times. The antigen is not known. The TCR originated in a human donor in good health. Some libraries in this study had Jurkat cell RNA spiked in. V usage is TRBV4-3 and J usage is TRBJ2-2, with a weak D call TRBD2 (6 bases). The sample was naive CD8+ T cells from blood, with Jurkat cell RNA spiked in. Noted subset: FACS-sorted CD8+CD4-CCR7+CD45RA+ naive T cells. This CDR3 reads CASSQDLAVTGELFF. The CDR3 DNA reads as TGCGCCAGCAGCCAAGATTTAGCGGTTACCGGGGAGCTGTTTTTT.